This TCR beta chain was captured by sequencing in a study of low-dose radiotherapy and immunotherapy resistance in tumors. In the study overall: The drug cyclophosphamide was given into a vein at 200 mg/m2 every two weeks, one day before radiation and immunotherapy.

As their treatment, donors received nivolumab, ipilimumab, aspirin, low-dose cyclophosphamide and low-dose radiotherapy. Primers targeting TRAV and TRBV primed first-strand cDNA, covering alpha and beta chains. Amplification of TCRs used a constant-region primer and V-primer adapter for roughly 18 PCR cycles. By in vitro transcription, the isolated mRNA was amplified. TCRdb processed the reads anew with MiXCR; each CDR3 protein has one entry. The sample yields 7,100 or so distinct CDR3 sequences, about 50% seen once. The CDR3 totals 14 residues. J lost 5 bases, V lost 5 bases, and 9 bases had no gene match. CDR1 and CDR2 from the germline V gene are DFQATT and SNEGSKA (reference sequence).

J is TRBJ2-5 and V is TRBV20-1; 9 bases line up with TRBD1. The TCR comes from a human donor with advanced metastatic prostate, ovarian, gallbladder or colorectal cancer (not recorded which). This table probably holds off-target reads from a library built for another chain. The CDR3 DNA is TGCAGTGCTGGTCGGACAGGGGTGGTGGAGACCCAGTACTTC. This encodes CSAGRTGVVETQYF.